These 27 T cell receptor beta chains came from one sample sequenced in a study of T cell repertoires in cytomegalovirus infection. Each CDR3 protein gets one entry after TCRdb re-called the reads with MiXCR. The sample contains under 150,000 distinct CDR3 sequences, around 25% of which appear only once. No antigen has been assigned to these receptors. The specimen sequenced was PBMCs, sequenced either directly or after in vitro stimulation (not recorded which). These receptors were obtained from a human donor in good health (CMV status not recorded). Some clones in this sample may be carry-over from other donors' samples.

V usage is TRBV6-2 or TRBV6-3 and J usage is TRBJ1-5; a possible D gene is TRBD1 (6 bases). The CDR3 is made up of 14 amino acids. Looked up from germline, CDR1 is MNHEY and CDR2 is SVGEGT. V was cut by 6 bases and J by 1 base, with 10 bases left in between. In DNA, the CDR3 is TGTGCCAGCAGGTATGGACAGAGCAATCAGCCCCAGCATTTT. This gives the protein CASRYGQSNQPQHF.

Many counts were recorded for this clonotype. The rearrangement uses TRBV28 and TRBJ2-2, with 9 bases lining up with TRBD2. The V segment lost 7 bases and the J segment 8 bases; nucleotides outside the gene matches: 11. The CDR3 covers 15 residues. The germline CDR1 and CDR2 sequences are MDHEN and SYDVKM. CDR3 coding DNA: TGTGCCAGCAACATACAGCGGGAGGTGGCGGGGGAGCTGTTTTTT. The encoded protein is CASNIQREVAGELFF.

The chain is built from TRBV7-9 and TRBJ1-1; D gene uncertain. The V end was cut by 4 bases, the J end by 1 base, with 10 bases between. Germline loops: CDR1 SEHNR, CDR2 FQNEAQ (reference sequence). The CDR3 is 14 residues long. Here the CDR3 DNA reads TGTGCCAGCAGCTCCGACACGGGGAACACTGAAGCTTTCTTT. It codes for CASSSDTGNTEAFF. Using reference TRBV7-9 and TRBJ1-1 for the parts outside the CDR3, the full variable domain is DTGVSQNPRHKITKRGQNVTFRCDPISEHNRLYWYRQTLGQGPEFLTYFQNEAQLEKSRLLSDRFSAERPKGSFSTLEIQRTEQGDSAMYLCASSSDTGNTEAFFGQGTRLTVV.

V usage is TRBV12-5 and J usage is TRBJ2-7; the D gene is possibly TRBD1 (5 bases). This CDR3 has 13 residues. CDR1 is LGHNT, CDR2 FRNRAP, per germline. This CDR3 reads CASGLDINYEQYV. The CDR3 DNA sequence: TGTGCTAGTGGCTTGGACATCAACTACGAGCAGTACGTC.

The rearrangement links TRBV4-2 to TRBJ2-5; perhaps D is TRBD1 or TRBD2 (5 bases each). V was trimmed by 0 bases and J by 5 bases, leaving 16 bases between them. Germline CDR1 and CDR2: LGHNA and YNFKEQ. The CDR3 consists of 16 residues. CDR3: CASSQELEGFDETQYF. CDR3 sequence (DNA): TGTGCCAGCAGCCAAGAGTTAGAGGGGTTCGACGAGACCCAGTACTTC.

Many counts were recorded for this clonotype. The J gene is TRBJ1-1, the V gene TRBV7-8; D not resolved. This CDR3 is 13 amino acids long. V was pared by 4 bases and J by 2 bases, with 8 bases between. CDR1 is SGHVS and CDR2 is FQNEAQ in the germline V gene. The CDR3 coding sequence is TGTGCCAGCAGCTACCGGACCAACACTGAAGCTTTCTTT. It is translated as CASSYRTNTEAFF.

This clonotype has ten or more counts. The chain combines TRBV7-2 with TRBJ2-1, with 12 nucleotides matching TRBD2. The CDR3 is 15 residues long. V lost 3 bases, J lost 4 bases, and 1 base stayed unmatched. CDR1 and CDR2 from the germline V gene are SGHTA and FQGNSA. DNA of the CDR3: TGTGCCAGCAGCTTTGGACTAGCGGGATACAATGAGCAGTTCTTC. Translating it yields CASSFGLAGYNEQFF.

The V call is TRBV6-5, the J call TRBJ2-1; TRBD2 matches at 7 bases. Trimming cost V 5 bases and J 9 bases; bases outside gene matches: 7. Germline CDR1 MNHEY, CDR2 SVGAGI. The CDR3 extends over 13 amino acids. The CDR3 nucleotides read TGTGCCAGCAGTGCGCCAGCGGGACGTGAGCAGTTCTTC. Its translation is CASSAPAGREQFF.

This clonotype was counted ten times or more. This chain links TRBV7-2 with TRBJ1-1; no clear D. This CDR3 comprises 11 residues. Germline V lookup: CDR1 SGHTA, CDR2 FQGNSA. The V gene lost 3 bases and the J gene lost 11 bases, with 10 bases spanning the gap. The CDR3 DNA is TGTGCCAGCAGCTTGCTAGTAGAGGCTTTCTTT. It encodes CASSLLVEAFF. Full variable domain (missing parts from reference TRBV7-2 and TRBJ1-1): GAGVSQSPSNKVTEKGKDVELRCDPISGHTALYWYRQSLGQGLEFLIYFQGNSAPDKSGLPSDRFSAERTGGSVSTLTIQRTQQEDSAVYLCASSLLVEAFFGQGTRLTVV.

The gene calls are TRBV7-2 and TRBJ2-3; a possible D gene is TRBD2 (7 bases). In germline, CDR1 is SGHTA, CDR2 FQGNSA. The length of the CDR3 is 15 residues. V was trimmed by 3 bases and J by 4 bases, leaving 14 bases between them. CDR3 DNA: TGTGCCAGCAGCTTCCAGGGGCTAGCGGCAGATACGCAGTATTTT. This sequence encodes CASSFQGLAADTQYF.

The chain's CDR3 is CASSFRGNEKLFF. The DNA for the CDR3 is TGTGCCAGCAGCTTTCGGGGGAATGAAAAACTGTTTTTT. The V and J genes are TRBV5-4 and TRBJ1-4, with D perhaps matching TRBD1 (5 bases). The V gene lost 2 bases and the J gene lost 5 bases, with 7 bases spanning the gap. CDR1 is SGHNT, CDR2 YYREEE, per germline (reference sequence). This CDR3 contains 13 residues.

V gene TRBV4-1 combines with J gene TRBJ1-2, with no clear D. V lost 0 bases, J lost 2 bases, and 19 bases lay in between. The CDR3 contains 18 residues. CDR1 MGHRA and CDR2 YSYEKL come from the germline V gene. Here the CDR3 reads CASSQEISIVASNYGYTF. In nucleotides, the CDR3 is TGCGCCAGCAGCCAAGAAATTTCGATTGTAGCGAGCAACTATGGCTACACCTTC.

Comments on this clonotype: Being one base from a much bigger clone, this may be a read error. This chain links TRBV5-6 with TRBJ1-2; tentatively, D is TRBD1 (6 bases). The CDR3 length is 15 residues. Looked up from germline, CDR1 is SGHDT and CDR2 is YYEEEE. CDR3 protein: CASSLGRGNNYGCTF. In DNA form, the CDR3 reads TGTGCCAGCAGCTTGGGCAGGGGCAATAACTATGGCTGCACCTTC. The full variable domain, with the rest looked up from reference TRBV5-6 and TRBJ1-2, is DAGVTQSPTHLIKTRGQQVTLRCSPKSGHDTVSWYQQALGQGPQFIFQYYEEEERQRGNFPDRFSGHQFPNYSSELNVNALLLGDSALYLCASSLGRGNNYGCTFGSGTRLTVV.

This clonotype was seen many times. This chain connects TRBV6-5 to TRBJ2-5, with 9 bases that match TRBD2. Trimming removed 0 bases from V and 2 bases from J; junction bases left unmatched: 4. The CDR3 consists of 16 residues. Germline CDR1 MNHEY, CDR2 SVGAGI. The CDR3 loop is CASSYSGLAGQETQYF. DNA of the CDR3: TGTGCCAGCAGTTACTCGGGGCTAGCGGGACAAGAGACCCAGTACTTC.

This clonotype was picked up one time. This sequence joins TRBV7-9 and TRBJ1-5; TRBD1 matches at 9 bases. CDR1 and CDR2 (germline): SEHNR, FQNEAQ (reference sequence). The CDR3 is 15 amino acids. J gave up 6 bases and V 5 bases, and 8 bases lay outside the gene matches. CDR3 sequence reads: CASSAHRGRFQPQHF. The CDR3 DNA reads TGTGCCAGCAGCGCCCACAGGGGGCGGTTTCAGCCCCAGCATTTT.

The chain is built from TRBV19 and TRBJ2-7, with a possible D match to TRBD1 (5 bases). This CDR3 is built from 13 residues. V gave up 3 bases and J gave up 6 bases, with 12 bases separating them. Germline assignment: CDR1 LNHDA and CDR2 SQIVND (reference sequence). CDR3 protein: CASSIRASTEQYF. The CDR3 nucleotides are TGTGCCAGTAGTATCAGGGCGTCTACCGAGCAGTACTTC.

This clonotype was found a few times. The chain employs TRBV5-5 and TRBJ2-1; weak D call: TRBD2 (5 bases). Per germline, CDR1 SGHKS and CDR2 YYEKEE (reference sequence). The CDR3 contains 13 residues. Trimming took off 3 bases at V and 7 bases at J, with 11 bases between the two ends. CDR3 residues: CASSSLARNEQFF. The CDR3 region has the DNA TGTGCCAGCAGCTCGCTAGCTCGGAATGAGCAGTTCTTC.

There are a few counts of this clonotype. In DNA form, the CDR3 reads TGTGCCAGCAGCTTAGATAGCGGGCCCTACGAGCAGTACTTC. This sequence encodes CASSLDSGPYEQYF. The V call is TRBV7-2, the J call TRBJ2-7, with TRBD2 matching over 7 bases. The trim removed 1 base at V and 2 bases at J, leaving 2 bases unmatched. The CDR3 loop spans 14 amino acids. CDR1 SGHTA and CDR2 FQGNSA come from the germline V gene.

This clonotype appeared a few times. The chain carries TRBV20-1 and TRBJ2-3; 9 bases match TRBD1. The CDR3 loop spans 16 amino acids. The germline V gene has CDR1 DFQATT and CDR2 SNEGSKA (reference sequence). V gave up 6 bases and J gave up 8 bases; unmatched junction bases: 18. The CDR3 loop is CSAATRLTGGEGTQYF. CDR3 nucleotides: TGCAGTGCCGCCACCCGTCTAACAGGGGGCGAGGGTACGCAGTATTTT.

In its sample, this clonotype was seen a few times. The chain combines TRBV5-6 with TRBJ2-3; D is perhaps TRBD2 (6 bases). The CDR3 spans 14 residues. Germline CDR1 is SGHDT and CDR2 is YYEEEE. The germline V and J ends were trimmed by 0 bases and 4 bases, with 9 bases remaining between them. The CDR3 sequence is CASSLGGAPDTQYF. The CDR3 DNA sequence: TGTGCCAGCAGCTTGGGCGGGGCCCCAGATACGCAGTATTTT.

The chain couples TRBV6-5 to TRBJ2-3, with TRBD1 identical over 12 bases. The germline gives CDR1 MNHEY, CDR2 SVGAGI. CDR3 length: 15 residues. After removal of 2 bases from V and 5 bases from J, the junction contained 2 bases not matched to a gene. DNA of the CDR3: TGTGCCAGCAGTTACCGGGACAGGGGGCGAGATACGCAGTATTTT. Its protein is CASSYRDRGRDTQYF.

This clonotype occurred a few times. The chain combines TRBV6-1 with TRBJ1-1; 7 bases fit TRBD1. Germline V gene data show CDR1 as MNHNS and CDR2 as SASEGT. Trimming took 5 bases from V and 7 from J; bases not matched to a gene: 7. The CDR3 covers 13 residues. CDR3 in DNA: TGTGCCAGCAGTTGGAATCGACAGGGTGAAGCTTTCTTT. It encodes CASSWNRQGEAFF.

This clonotype is a singleton in its sample. The gene calls are TRBV7-9 and TRBJ1-1; maybe TRBD1 (5 bases). Trimming pared 5 bases from V and 4 bases from J, leaving 11 bases between. Germline CDR1 is SEHNR and CDR2 is FQNEAQ (reference sequence). The CDR3 contains 13 residues. CDR3 in DNA: TGTGCCAGCAGCCTTAGGGGACCCACTGAAGCTTTCTTT. Encoded protein: CASSLRGPTEAFF. The whole variable domain, filled in from reference TRBV7-9 and TRBJ1-1, reads DTGVSQNPRHKITKRGQNVTFRCDPISEHNRLYWYRQTLGQGPEFLTYFQNEAQLEKSRLLSDRFSAERPKGSFSTLEIQRTEQGDSAMYLCASSLRGPTEAFFGQGTRLTVV.

On this clonotype: A junction boundary mismatches the germline segment, possibly from a read error. The CDR3 coding sequence is TGTGCCAGCAGTGACAGTAATCAGCCCAAGCATTTT. It codes for CASSDSNQPKHF. This chain connects TRBV2 to TRBJ1-5; D is ambiguous. This CDR3 contains 12 residues. Germline CDR1 and CDR2: SNHLY and FYNNEI.

This clonotype was picked up a small number of times. The J gene is TRBJ1-1, the V gene TRBV27; D possibly corresponds to TRBD1 (6 bases). Germline lookup yields CDR1 MNHEY and CDR2 SMNVEV (reference sequence). V lost 5 bases and J lost 5, with 15 bases in between. This CDR3 comprises 14 residues. The CDR3 reads CASSPRGGGTEAFF. Written as DNA, the CDR3 is TGTGCCAGCAGTCCCAGAGGGGGGGGAACTGAAGCTTTCTTT.

This clonotype was counted between two and nine times. This chain uses TRBV27 with TRBJ2-5, with TRBD1 identical over 8 bases. V trimming: 2 bases; J trimming: 4 bases; junction bases outside the gene matches: 3. This CDR3 spans 14 amino acids. Germline V gene lookup returns CDR1 MNHEY and CDR2 SMNVEV (reference sequence). The CDR3 nucleotides read TGTGCCAGCAGTTTAGGACAGGGTGGAGAGACCCAGTACTTC. Translating it yields CASSLGQGGETQYF.

The genes are TRBV2 and TRBJ2-7, with D maybe TRBD2 (6 bases). CDR3 size: 13 residues. The V and J ends lost 4 bases and 0 bases respectively, with 7 bases between them. CDR1 and CDR2 (germline): SNHLY, FYNNEI. The CDR3 is CASSASDSYEQYF. CDR3 in DNA: TGTGCCAGCAGTGCTAGCGACTCCTACGAGCAGTACTTC.